In its sample, the clone carrying this T cell receptor beta chain was seen many times. The data were taken from a study of identical twins. The germline V gene encodes CDR1 DFQATT and CDR2 SNEGSKA (reference sequence). This CDR3 is 11 amino acids long. cDNA molecules carried unique molecular identifiers, and template switching added a universal primer site. MiXCR, run by TCRdb on the 5' RACE reads, gives a single entry per CDR3 protein. The sample lists 350,000 to 600,000 distinct CDR3 sequences, 14% occurring once. These same records also appear under a second study, on yellow fever vaccine responses in identical twins.

V usage is TRBV20-1 and J usage is TRBJ2-3, with 7 bases that match TRBD2. Sequenced sample: CD4+ T cells sorted from blood. The sequence derives from a woman aged 18-29 years in good health. CDR3 DNA: TGCAGGACCGGGACTACGGATACGCAGTATTTT. It is translated as CRTGTTDTQYF.